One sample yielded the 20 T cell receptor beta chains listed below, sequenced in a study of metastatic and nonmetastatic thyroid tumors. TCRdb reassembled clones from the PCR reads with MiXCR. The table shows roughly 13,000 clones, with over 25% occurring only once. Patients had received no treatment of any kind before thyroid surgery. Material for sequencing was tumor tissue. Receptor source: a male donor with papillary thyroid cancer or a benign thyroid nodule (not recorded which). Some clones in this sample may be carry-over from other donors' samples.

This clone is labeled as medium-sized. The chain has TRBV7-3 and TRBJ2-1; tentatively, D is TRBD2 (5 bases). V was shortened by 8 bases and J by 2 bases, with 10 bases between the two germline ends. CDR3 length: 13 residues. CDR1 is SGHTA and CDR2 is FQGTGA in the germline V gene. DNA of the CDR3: TGTGCCAGCCGGGAAGGGCCCTACAATGAGCAGTTCTTC. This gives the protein CASREGPYNEQFF.

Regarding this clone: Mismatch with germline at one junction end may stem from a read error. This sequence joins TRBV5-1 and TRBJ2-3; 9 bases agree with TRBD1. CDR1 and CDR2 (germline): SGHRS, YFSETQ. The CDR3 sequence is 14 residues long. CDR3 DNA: TGCGCCAGGAGCTCCGGACAGGGGATGGATACGCTGTATTTT. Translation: CARSSGQGMDTLYF.

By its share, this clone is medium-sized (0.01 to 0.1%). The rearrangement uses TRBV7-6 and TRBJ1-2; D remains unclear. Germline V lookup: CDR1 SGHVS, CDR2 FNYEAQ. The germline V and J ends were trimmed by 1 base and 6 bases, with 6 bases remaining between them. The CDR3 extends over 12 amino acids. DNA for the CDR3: TGTGCCAGCAGCTTAGATGGTAATGGCTACACCTTC. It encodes CASSLDGNGYTF.

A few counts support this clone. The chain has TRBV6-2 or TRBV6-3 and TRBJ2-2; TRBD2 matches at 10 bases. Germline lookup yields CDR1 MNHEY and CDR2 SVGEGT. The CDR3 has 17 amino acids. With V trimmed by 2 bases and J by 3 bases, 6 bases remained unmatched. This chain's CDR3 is CASSYQREGYHTGELFF. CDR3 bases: TGTGCCAGCAGTTACCAGCGGGAGGGATACCACACCGGGGAGCTGTTTTTT.

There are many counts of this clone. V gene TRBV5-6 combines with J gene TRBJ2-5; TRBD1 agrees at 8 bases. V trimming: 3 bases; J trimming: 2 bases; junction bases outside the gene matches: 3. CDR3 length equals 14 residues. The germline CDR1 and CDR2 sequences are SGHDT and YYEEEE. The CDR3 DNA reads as TGTGCCAGCAGCTGGGGACAGGCTCAAGAGACCCAGTACTTC. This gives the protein CASSWGQAQETQYF.

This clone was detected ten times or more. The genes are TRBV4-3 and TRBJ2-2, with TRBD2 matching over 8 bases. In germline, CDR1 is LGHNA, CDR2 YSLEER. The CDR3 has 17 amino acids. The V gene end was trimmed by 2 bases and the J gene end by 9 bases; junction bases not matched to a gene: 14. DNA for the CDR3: TGCGCCAGCAGCCAAAGTTTGTTAGCGGGATCCTCCAGGGAGCTGTTTTTT. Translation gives CASSQSLLAGSSRELFF.

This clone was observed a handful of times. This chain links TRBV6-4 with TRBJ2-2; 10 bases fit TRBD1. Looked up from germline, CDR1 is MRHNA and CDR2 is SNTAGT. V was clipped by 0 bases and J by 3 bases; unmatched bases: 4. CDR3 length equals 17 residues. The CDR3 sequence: CASSDSTGGAHTGELFF. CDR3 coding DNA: TGTGCCAGCAGTGACTCGACAGGGGGCGCGCACACCGGGGAGCTGTTTTTT.

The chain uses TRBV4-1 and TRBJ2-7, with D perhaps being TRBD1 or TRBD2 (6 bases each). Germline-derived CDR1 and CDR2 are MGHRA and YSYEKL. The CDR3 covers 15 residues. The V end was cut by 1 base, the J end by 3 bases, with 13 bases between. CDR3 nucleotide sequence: TGCGCCAGCAGCCAAGGGCCGGGGGCAGACTACGAGCAGTACTTC. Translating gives CASSQGPGADYEQYF.

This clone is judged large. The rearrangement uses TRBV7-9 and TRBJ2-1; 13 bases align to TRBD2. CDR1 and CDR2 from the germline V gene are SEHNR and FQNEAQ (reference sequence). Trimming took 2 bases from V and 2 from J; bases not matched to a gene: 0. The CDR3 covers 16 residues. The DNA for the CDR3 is TGTGCCAGCAGCTTAACTAGCGGGAGGGCCTACAATGAGCAGTTCTTC. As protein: CASSLTSGRAYNEQFF.

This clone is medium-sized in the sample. CDR3 sequence (DNA): TGTGCCAGCAGCCCCGGACCCACGACGGGGACCGGGGAGCTGTTTTTT. Encoded protein: CASSPGPTTGTGELFF. The chain combines TRBV6-1 with TRBJ2-2, with D possibly TRBD2 on 5 matching bases. The V end lost 6 bases, the J end lost 5 bases, and 19 bases lay between the germline ends. Germline CDR1 reads MNHNS; CDR2 reads SASEGT. This CDR3 has 16 residues.

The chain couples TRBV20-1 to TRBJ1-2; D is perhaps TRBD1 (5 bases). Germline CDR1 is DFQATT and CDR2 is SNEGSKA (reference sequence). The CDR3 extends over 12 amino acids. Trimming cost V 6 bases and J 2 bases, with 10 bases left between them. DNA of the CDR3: TGCAGTGCCAGCAGGGTGAACTATGGCTACACCTTC. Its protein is CSASRVNYGYTF.

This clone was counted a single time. This chain's CDR3 is CASSLGTGLIDSPLHF. DNA of the CDR3: TGCGCCAGCAGCTTGGGAACAGGGCTGATTGATTCACCCCTCCACTTT. V usage is TRBV5-1 and J usage is TRBJ1-6; D possibly corresponds to TRBD1 (6 bases). Germline CDR1 reads SGHRS; CDR2 reads YFSETQ. This CDR3 comprises 16 residues. V was pared by 0 bases and J by 8 bases, with 15 bases between.

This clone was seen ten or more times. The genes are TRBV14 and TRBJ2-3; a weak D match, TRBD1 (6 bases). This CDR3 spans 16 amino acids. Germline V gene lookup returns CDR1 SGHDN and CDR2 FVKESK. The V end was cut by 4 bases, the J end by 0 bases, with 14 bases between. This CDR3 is CASSLYRETSTDTQYF. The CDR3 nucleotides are TGTGCCAGCAGCCTGTACAGGGAAACGAGCACAGATACGCAGTATTTT.

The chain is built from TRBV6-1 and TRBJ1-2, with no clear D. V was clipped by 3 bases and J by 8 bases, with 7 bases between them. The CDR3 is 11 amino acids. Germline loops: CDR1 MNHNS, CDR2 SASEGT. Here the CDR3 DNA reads TGTGCCAGCAGTGATGCTAGCGGCTACACCTTC. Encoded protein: CASSDASGYTF.

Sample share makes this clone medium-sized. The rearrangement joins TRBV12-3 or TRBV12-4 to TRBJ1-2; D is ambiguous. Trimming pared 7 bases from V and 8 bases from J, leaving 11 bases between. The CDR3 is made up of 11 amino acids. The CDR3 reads CASTSAVGYTF. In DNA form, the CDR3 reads TGTGCCAGCACCTCGGCAGTAGGCTACACCTTC.

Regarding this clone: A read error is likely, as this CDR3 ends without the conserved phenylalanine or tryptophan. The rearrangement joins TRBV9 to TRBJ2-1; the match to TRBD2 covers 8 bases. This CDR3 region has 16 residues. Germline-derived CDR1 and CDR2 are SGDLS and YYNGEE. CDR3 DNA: TGTGTCAGCAGCGTTAGAGCGGGGGCCGGATACAATGAGCAGTTCATC. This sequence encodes CVSSVRAGAGYNEQFI.

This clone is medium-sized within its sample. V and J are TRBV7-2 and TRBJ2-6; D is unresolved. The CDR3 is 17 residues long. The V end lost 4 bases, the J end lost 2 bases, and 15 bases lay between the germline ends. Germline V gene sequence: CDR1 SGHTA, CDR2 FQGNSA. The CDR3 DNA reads TGTGCCAGCAGCTACGAAACAGAGTTCCCTGGGGCCAACGTCCTGACTTTC. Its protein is CASSYETEFPGANVLTF.

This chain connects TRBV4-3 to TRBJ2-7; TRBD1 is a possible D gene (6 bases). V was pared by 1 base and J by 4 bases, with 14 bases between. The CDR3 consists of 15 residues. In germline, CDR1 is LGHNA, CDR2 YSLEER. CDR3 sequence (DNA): TGCGCCAGCAGCCAAGGTCCAGGGGCCTCGTACGAGCAGTACTTC. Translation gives CASSQGPGASYEQYF.

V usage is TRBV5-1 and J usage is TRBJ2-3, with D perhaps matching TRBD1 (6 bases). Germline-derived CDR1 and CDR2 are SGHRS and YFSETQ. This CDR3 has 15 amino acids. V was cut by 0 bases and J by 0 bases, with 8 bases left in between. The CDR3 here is CASSLGGPSTDTQYF. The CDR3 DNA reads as TGCGCCAGCAGCTTGGGGGGGCCCAGCACAGATACGCAGTATTTT.

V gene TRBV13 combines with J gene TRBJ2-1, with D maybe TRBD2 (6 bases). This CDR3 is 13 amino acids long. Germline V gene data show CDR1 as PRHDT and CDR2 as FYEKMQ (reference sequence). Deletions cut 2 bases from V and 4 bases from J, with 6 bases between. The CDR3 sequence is CASSLRGYNEQFF. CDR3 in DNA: TGTGCCAGCAGCTTACGGGGGTACAATGAGCAGTTCTTC.